These 29 T cell receptor beta chains were all obtained from the same sample, sequenced in a study of T cells in Graves' hyperthyroidism and ophthalmopathy. RNA transcripts provided the source from which TCR beta CDR3 regions were amplified. HTBI primers were the set used in a first-round RT-PCR of the TCR CDR3. TCRdb fed the multiplex PCR reads into MiXCR, producing one record per CDR3 protein. Of over 500,000 distinct CDR3 sequences listed, around 50% are singletons. The sequenced sample was peripheral blood or thyroid tissue (not recorded which). The origin of the receptors is an adult woman with Graves' disease, either hyperthyroidism or ophthalmopathy (not recorded which).

This clonotype was seen only a few times. The chain employs TRBV6-5 and TRBJ2-2, with D tentatively TRBD1 (6 bases). CDR1 and CDR2 from the germline V gene are MNHEY and SVGAGI. The CDR3 spans 15 residues. Trimming pared 6 bases from V and 1 base from J, leaving 12 bases between. The CDR3, as DNA: TGTGCCAGCAGGCCAGGGGCCCAGAACACCGGGGAGCTGTTTTTT. It specifies CASRPGAQNTGELFF.

Comment on this clonotype: A read error is likely, as this CDR3 ends without the conserved phenylalanine or tryptophan. The limits of the CDR3 on the DNA are not certain, so only TCRdb's listed CDR3 is given. The CDR3 is CSARARDA. The chain recombines TRBV20-1 with TRBJ1-3; TRBD1, the table's D call, was not compared with the DNA. The germline CDR1 and CDR2 sequences are DFQATT and SNEGSKA (reference sequence). The CDR3 region is 8 residues in length, termini included.

The chain uses TRBV7-9 and TRBJ1-5; a possible D gene is TRBD1 (6 bases). This CDR3 has 16 residues. V gave up 2 bases and J gave up 7 bases, with 18 bases separating them. Germline values: CDR1 SEHNR, CDR2 FQNEAQ (reference sequence). CDR3 bases: TGTGCCAGCAGCTTAAGACAGGACTATGGCAGGCAGCCCCAGCATTTT. Translated: CASSLRQDYGRQPQHF.

Only a few counts were recorded for this clonotype. V is TRBV27 and J is TRBJ1-3, with a possible D match to TRBD1 (6 bases). V was trimmed by 8 bases and J by 3 bases, leaving 11 bases between them. The CDR3 contains 13 residues. Germline V gene lookup returns CDR1 MNHEY and CDR2 SMNVEV (reference sequence). CDR3 DNA sequence: TGTGCCAGCGCACAGGGAAGTGGAAACACCATATATTTT. The encoded protein is CASAQGSGNTIYF.

V and J are TRBV9 and TRBJ1-2, with D perhaps matching TRBD1 (6 bases). Germline CDR1 is SGDLS and CDR2 is YYNGEE. There are 14 residues in the CDR3. V lost 0 bases and J 8 bases, leaving 14 bases between the germline ends. As DNA, the CDR3 is TGTGCCAGCAGCGTAGCCCCACAGGGAGGAGGCTACACCTTC. As protein: CASSVAPQGGGYTF.

V usage is TRBV18 and J usage is TRBJ2-5; 7 bases are shared with TRBD1. Germline V lookup: CDR1 KGHSH, CDR2 LQKENI. The CDR3 spans 13 residues. V gave up 5 bases and J gave up 8 bases; unmatched junction bases: 8. The CDR3 spells CASSETGDNTQYF. As DNA, the CDR3 is TGTGCCAGCTCAGAAACAGGGGATAATACCCAGTACTTC. The full variable domain, completed using reference TRBV18 and TRBJ2-5, is NAGVMQNPRHLVRRRGQEARLRCSPMKGHSHVYWYRQLPEEGLKFMVYLQKENIIDESGMPKERFSAEFPKEGPSILRIQQVVRGDSAAYFCASSETGDNTQYFGPGTRLLVL.

CDR3 bases: TGTGCCAGCAGCAGGACAGATTACACTGAAGCTTTCTTT. Translated, it gives CASSRTDYTEAFF. This chain joins TRBV7-9 and TRBJ1-1; a possible D gene is TRBD1 (6 bases). Per germline, CDR1 SEHNR and CDR2 FQNEAQ (reference sequence). V was pared by 5 bases and J by 3 bases, with 10 bases between. The CDR3 is 13 amino acids.

The chain's CDR3 is CSVAGTGPTYEQYF. DNA for the CDR3: TGCAGCGTTGCTGGGACAGGGCCTACCTACGAGCAGTACTTC. V usage is TRBV29-1 and J usage is TRBJ2-7, with 9 bases that match TRBD1. The CDR3 has 14 residues. V dropped 4 bases and J dropped 2; count of bases not matched to a gene: 6. Germline assignment: CDR1 SQVTM and CDR2 ANQGSEA.

Points on this clonotype: A junction end diverges from the germline sequence, so it may reflect a read error. The rearrangement joins TRBV7-2 to TRBJ2-5, with D perhaps TRBD2 (6 bases). Germline loops: CDR1 SGHTA, CDR2 FQGNSA. The CDR3 length is 14 residues. The CDR3 loop is CASSQGSGEETQYF. The CDR3 coding sequence is TGCGCCAGCAGCCAGGGTAGCGGAGAAGAGACCCAGTACTTC.

This clonotype was seen at least ten times. The chain recombines TRBV5-5 with TRBJ2-5, with D uncertain. Germline CDR1 and CDR2: SGHKS and YYEKEE (reference sequence). This CDR3 is 14 amino acids long. With 0 bases removed from V and 5 bases from J, the gap between germline ends came to 11 bases. As DNA, the CDR3 is TGTGCCAGCAGCTTGGACGGATGGTGGGAGACCCAGTACTTC. It translates to CASSLDGWWETQYF. Based on the CDR3 plus reference TRBV5-5 and TRBJ2-5, the full variable domain is DAGVTQSPTHLIKTRGQQVTLRCSPISGHKSVSWYQQVLGQGPQFIFQYYEKEERGRGNFPDRFSARQFPNYSSELNVNALLLGDSALYLCASSLDGWWETQYFGPGTRLLVL.

This chain uses TRBV29-1 with TRBJ2-7; D is possibly TRBD1 or TRBD2 (6 bases each). The CDR3 sequence is 15 residues long. Trimming took off 6 bases at V and 0 bases at J, with 18 bases between the two ends. Germline values: CDR1 SQVTM, CDR2 ANQGSEA. The CDR3 loop is CSVGALGGISYEQYF. Here the CDR3 DNA reads TGCAGCGTGGGGGCGCTAGGCGGGATCTCCTACGAGCAGTACTTC.

The V call is TRBV28, the J call TRBJ1-4; a weak D match, TRBD1 (5 bases). Trimming cost V 5 bases and J 8 bases, with 15 bases left between them. The CDR3 has 14 residues. The V gene's germline CDR1 is MDHEN and CDR2 SYDVKM. CDR3 protein: CASSPPEGEEKLFF. For the CDR3, the DNA is TGTGCCAGCAGTCCCCCAGAAGGGGAAGAAAAACTGTTTTTT.

This clonotype was seen a few times. The V and J genes are TRBV28 and TRBJ1-2; possibly TRBD1 for D (6 bases). V was shortened by 5 bases and J by 4 bases, with 17 bases between the two germline ends. The CDR3 is made up of 15 amino acids. Germline V gives CDR1 MDHEN, CDR2 SYDVKM. In DNA form, the CDR3 reads TGTGCCAGCAGTCCCCCTACAGGGATCCTCTATGGCTACACCTTC. Translated, it gives CASSPPTGILYGYTF.

This clonotype came up a few times. This may arise from a read error, as a much more abundant clone is one base away. The V call is TRBV7-2, the J call TRBJ1-2; D ambiguous. This CDR3 spans 14 amino acids. CDR1 is SGHTA and CDR2 is FQGNSA in the germline V gene. Trimming removed 5 bases from V and 1 base from J, with 11 bases in between. The DNA of the CDR3 is TGTGCCAGCAGCCCCGGCCCGAATAACTATGGCTACACCTTC. It codes for CASSPGPNNYGYTF.

This clonotype was seen only a few times. The chain joins TRBV29-1 to TRBJ1-1, with 7 positions matching TRBD1. V lost 5 bases and J lost 3; bases outside the gene matches: 6. Germline V CDR1 and CDR2: SQVTM, ANQGSEA. The CDR3 length is 13 residues. The CDR3 nucleotides read TGCAGCGTTTTTACAGGGGCCTACACTGAAGCTTTCTTT. It codes for CSVFTGAYTEAFF.

J is TRBJ1-1 and V is TRBV12-3 or TRBV12-4, with TRBD1 matching over 8 bases. V lost 5 bases, J lost 7 bases, and 6 bases stayed unmatched. The CDR3 loop spans 13 amino acids. The DNA of the CDR3 is TGTGCCAGCAGTAGACAGGGGATGGATGAAGCTTTCTTT. It specifies CASSRQGMDEAFF.

This clonotype was found a few times. V usage is TRBV10-2 and J usage is TRBJ2-7; D is unresolved. From germline, CDR1 is WSHSY and CDR2 SAAADI. Trimming took off 3 bases at V and 0 bases at J, with 15 bases between the two ends. The CDR3 is made up of 16 amino acids. The CDR3 protein is CASSEWSWASSYEQYF. The CDR3 DNA sequence: TGCGCCAGCAGTGAATGGTCTTGGGCGAGCTCCTACGAGCAGTACTTC.

This clonotype was observed at least ten times. The CDR3 here is CASSPSGGHTGELFF. The CDR3 DNA follows: TGTGCCAGCAGCCCCAGCGGGGGACACACCGGGGAGCTGTTTTTT. The chain recombines TRBV7-9 with TRBJ2-2; TRBD2 aligns across 8 bases. The V and J ends lost 5 bases and 3 bases, in that order; junction bases with no gene match: 5. The CDR3 runs 15 residues. Germline V gene lookup returns CDR1 SEHNR and CDR2 FQNEAQ (reference sequence). The entire variable domain, with the rest obtained from reference TRBV7-9 and TRBJ2-2, is as follows: DTGVSQNPRHKITKRGQNVTFRCDPISEHNRLYWYRQTLGQGPEFLTYFQNEAQLEKSRLLSDRFSAERPKGSFSTLEIQRTEQGDSAMYLCASSPSGGHTGELFFGEGSRLTVL.

The chain couples TRBV20-1 to TRBJ2-5, with TRBD1 matching over 8 bases. CDR3 length: 16 residues. CDR1 DFQATT and CDR2 SNEGSKA come from the germline V gene (reference sequence). The V gene end was trimmed by 3 bases and the J gene end by 3 bases; junction bases not matched to a gene: 12. In DNA form, the CDR3 reads TGCAGTGCTAGGGGGAGGACAGGGTGGGGGGAAGAGACCCAGTACTTC. This gives the protein CSARGRTGWGEETQYF.

In this sample, this clonotype turned up many times. V and J are TRBV7-6 and TRBJ2-2, with 11 positions matching TRBD2. V was pared by 1 base and J by 3 bases, with 7 bases of the junction left unmatched. Germline CDR1 is SGHVS and CDR2 is FNYEAQ. The CDR3 runs to 18 residues. The DNA for the CDR3 is TGTGCCAGCAGCTTAGTGCTAGCGGGAGGAACGGACACCGGGGAGCTGTTTTTT. As protein: CASSLVLAGGTDTGELFF.

This clonotype has only a few counts. The rearrangement joins TRBV14 to TRBJ1-2; no firm D call. Germline CDR1 SGHDN, CDR2 FVKESK. Trimming pared 4 bases from V and 4 bases from J, leaving 13 bases between. This CDR3 contains 14 residues. This CDR3 is CASSPRTDSYGYTF. The CDR3 DNA sequence: TGTGCCAGCAGCCCTCGGACGGATTCCTATGGCTACACCTTC.

This clonotype was detected ten times or more. The chain couples TRBV7-2 to TRBJ2-7, with 11 bases identical to TRBD2. The CDR3 runs to 16 residues. CDR1 is SGHTA and CDR2 is FQGNSA in the germline V gene. The J segment lost 6 bases and the V segment lost 1 base, leaving 8 bases of the junction unmatched. In DNA form, the CDR3 reads TGTGCCAGCAGCTTAGAAGCTAGCGGGAGGATCGGCGAGCAGTACTTC. Translating gives CASSLEASGRIGEQYF.

The chain carries TRBV6-1 and TRBJ2-7, with 7 bases lining up with TRBD1. The CDR3 is made up of 16 amino acids. Germline V lookup: CDR1 MNHNS, CDR2 SASEGT. V dropped 1 base and J dropped 3; count of bases not matched to a gene: 9. The CDR3 DNA is TGTGCCAGCAGTGAAGTAGCCGGGACAGATTTCTACGAGCAGTACTTC. Its translation is CASSEVAGTDFYEQYF.

The CDR3 here is CASSLATGPVETQYF. In DNA form, the CDR3 reads TGTGCCAGCAGCTTAGCGACAGGGCCTGTGGAGACCCAGTACTTC. The chain joins TRBV7-9 to TRBJ2-5, with 7 bases aligning to TRBD1. CDR3 size: 15 residues. J lost 5 bases, V lost 0 bases, and 6 bases had no gene match. Germline CDR1 reads SEHNR; CDR2 reads FQNEAQ (reference sequence).

For this clonotype: A much larger clonotype is one base distant, so this may be a read error. The chain combines TRBV14 with TRBJ1-2; 8 bases fit TRBD1. CDR3 length equals 19 residues. Germline V gives CDR1 SGHDN, CDR2 FVKESK. Written as DNA, the CDR3 is TGTACCAGCAGCCAAGATCCGCGGCGTCCAGGGGGCGCACGGTATGGCTACACCTTC. Its protein is CTSSQDPRRPGGARYGYTF.

This clonotype has a handful of counts. The genes are TRBV9 and TRBJ2-7, with 11 bases fitting TRBD1. V gave up 3 bases and J gave up 6 bases; unmatched junction bases: 2. CDR1 and CDR2 from the germline V gene are SGDLS and YYNGEE. This CDR3 has 13 amino acids. This CDR3 is CASSAGTGGEQYF. The CDR3 bases are TGTGCCAGCAGCGCCGGGACAGGGGGCGAGCAGTACTTC.

The CDR3 loop reads CASSQDYRRGTEAFF. The CDR3 region has the DNA TGCGCCAGCAGCCAAGATTATAGGAGGGGCACTGAAGCTTTCTTT. This chain joins TRBV4-3 and TRBJ1-1; a possible D gene is TRBD1 (5 bases). Per the germline V gene, CDR1 is LGHNA and CDR2 is YSLEER. This CDR3 contains 15 residues. Trimming took 0 bases from V and 4 from J, leaving 12 bases between them.

This clonotype was seen at least ten times. The chain is built from TRBV6-1 and TRBJ1-2; unclear D gene. The V and J ends lost 4 bases and 4 bases respectively, with 7 bases between them. The CDR3 runs to 12 residues. Germline V gene lookup returns CDR1 MNHNS and CDR2 SASEGT. The CDR3 region is CASSGGFYGYTF. CDR3 DNA sequence: TGTGCCAGCAGTGGGGGTTTCTATGGCTACACCTTC.

The chain is built from TRBV20-1 and TRBJ1-6; a possible D gene is TRBD1 (6 bases). Germline loops: CDR1 DFQATT, CDR2 SNEGSKA (reference sequence). Between the trimmed V and J ends, which lost 2 bases and 6 bases, there was a span of 20 bases. CDR3 length equals 17 residues. DNA of the CDR3: TGCAGTGCTAGATGGTGGGTGGCAGGGGCCGGTAATTCACCCCTCCACTTT. Translating gives CSARWWVAGAGNSPLHF.